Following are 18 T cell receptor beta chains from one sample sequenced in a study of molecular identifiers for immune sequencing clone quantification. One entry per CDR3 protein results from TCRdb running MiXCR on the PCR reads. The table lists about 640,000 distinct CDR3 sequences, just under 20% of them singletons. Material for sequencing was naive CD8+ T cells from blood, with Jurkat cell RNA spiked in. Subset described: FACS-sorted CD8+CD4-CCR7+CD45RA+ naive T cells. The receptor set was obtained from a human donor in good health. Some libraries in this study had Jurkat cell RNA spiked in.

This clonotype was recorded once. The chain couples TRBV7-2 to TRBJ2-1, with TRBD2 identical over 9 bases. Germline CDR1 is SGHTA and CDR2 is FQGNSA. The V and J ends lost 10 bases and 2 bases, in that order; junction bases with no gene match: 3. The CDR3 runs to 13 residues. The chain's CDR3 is CATERGAYNEQFF. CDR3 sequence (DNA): TGTGCCACTGAGCGGGGGGCCTACAATGAGCAGTTCTTC.

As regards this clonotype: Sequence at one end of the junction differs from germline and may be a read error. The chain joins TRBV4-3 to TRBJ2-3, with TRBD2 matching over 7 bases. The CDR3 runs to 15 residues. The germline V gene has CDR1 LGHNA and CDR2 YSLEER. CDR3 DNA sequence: TGCGCCAGCAGCCAAGATACTAGCGACACAGATGCGCAGTATTTT. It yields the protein CASSQDTSDTDAQYF.

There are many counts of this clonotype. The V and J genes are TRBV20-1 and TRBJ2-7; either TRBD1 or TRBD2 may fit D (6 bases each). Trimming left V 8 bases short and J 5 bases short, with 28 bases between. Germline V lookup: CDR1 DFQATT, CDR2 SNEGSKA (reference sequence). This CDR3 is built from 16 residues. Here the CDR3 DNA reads TGCAGTCCGCAACCTATCCGAGGGGGGTCTAAGGACGAGCAGTACTTC. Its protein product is CSPQPIRGGSKDEQYF.

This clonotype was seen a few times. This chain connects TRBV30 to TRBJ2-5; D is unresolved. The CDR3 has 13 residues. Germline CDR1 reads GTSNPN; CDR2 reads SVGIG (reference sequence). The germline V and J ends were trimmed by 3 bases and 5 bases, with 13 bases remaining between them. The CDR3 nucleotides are TGTGCCTGGAGCCCTCGAAGGTGGGAGACCCAGTACTTC. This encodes CAWSPRRWETQYF.

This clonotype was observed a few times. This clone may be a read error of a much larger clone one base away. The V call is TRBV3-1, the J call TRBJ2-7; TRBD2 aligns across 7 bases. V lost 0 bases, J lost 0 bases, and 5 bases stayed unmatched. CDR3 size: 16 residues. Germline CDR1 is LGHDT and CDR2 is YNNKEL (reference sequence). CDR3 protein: CASSQEAQRGSYEQYF. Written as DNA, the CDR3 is TGTGCCAGCAGCCAAGAGGCCCAGCGGGGCTCCTACGAGCAGTACTTC.

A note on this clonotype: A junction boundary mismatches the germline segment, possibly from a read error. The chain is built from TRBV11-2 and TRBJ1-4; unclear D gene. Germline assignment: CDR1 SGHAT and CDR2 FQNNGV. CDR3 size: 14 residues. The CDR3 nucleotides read TGTGCCAGCAGCCCGGACGGACCTAATGAAGAACTGTTTTTT. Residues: CASSPDGPNEELFF.

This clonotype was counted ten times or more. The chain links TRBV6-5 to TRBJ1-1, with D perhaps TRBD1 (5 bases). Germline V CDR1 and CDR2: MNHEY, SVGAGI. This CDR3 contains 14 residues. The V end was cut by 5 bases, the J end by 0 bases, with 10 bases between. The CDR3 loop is CASSRGHMNTEAFF. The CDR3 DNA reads TGTGCCAGCAGTCGAGGACATATGAACACTGAAGCTTTCTTT.

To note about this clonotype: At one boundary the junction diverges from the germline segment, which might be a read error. CDR3 amino acids: CASSFETGNGQFF. The CDR3 nucleotides read TGTGCCAGCAGCTTTGAGACGGGGAATGGGCAGTTCTTC. The chain combines TRBV11-3 with TRBJ2-1, with a tentative D call TRBD2 (5 bases). Germline CDR1 is SGHNT and CDR2 is YENEEA. This CDR3 comprises 13 residues.

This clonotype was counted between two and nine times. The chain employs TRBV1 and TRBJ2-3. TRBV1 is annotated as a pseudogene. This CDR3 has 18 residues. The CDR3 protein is CTSSQDPPWLPSTDTQYF. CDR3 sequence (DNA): TGCACCAGCAGCCAAGATCCACCTTGGCTTCCTAGCACAGATACGCAGTATTTT.

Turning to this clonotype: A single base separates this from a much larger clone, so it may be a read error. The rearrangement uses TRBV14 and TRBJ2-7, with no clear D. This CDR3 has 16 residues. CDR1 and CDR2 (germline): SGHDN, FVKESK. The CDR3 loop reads CASGQGTYVSSYEQYF. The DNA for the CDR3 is TGTGCCAGCGGCCAAGGTACCTACGTAAGCTCCTACGAGCAGTACTTC. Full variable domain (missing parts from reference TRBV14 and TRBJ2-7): EAGVTQFPSHSVIEKGQTVTLRCDPISGHDNLYWYRRVMGKEIKFLLHFVKESKQDESGMPNNRFLAERTGGTYSTLKVQPAELEDSGVYFCASGQGTYVSSYEQYFGPGTRLTVT.

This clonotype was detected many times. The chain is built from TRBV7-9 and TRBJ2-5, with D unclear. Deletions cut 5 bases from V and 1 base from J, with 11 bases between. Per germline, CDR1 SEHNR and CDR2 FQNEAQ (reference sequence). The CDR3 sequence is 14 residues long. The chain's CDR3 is CASSAHGPQETQYF. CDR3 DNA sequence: TGTGCCAGCAGCGCCCACGGGCCCCAAGAGACCCAGTACTTC. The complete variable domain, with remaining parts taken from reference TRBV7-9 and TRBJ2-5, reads DTGVSQNPRHKITKRGQNVTFRCDPISEHNRLYWYRQTLGQGPEFLTYFQNEAQLEKSRLLSDRFSAERPKGSFSTLEIQRTEQGDSAMYLCASSAHGPQETQYFGPGTRLLVL.

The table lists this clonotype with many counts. The CDR3 DNA is TGTGCCAGCAGTTACGGACGGACCTACGAGCAGTACTTC. Amino acids: CASSYGRTYEQYF. The V and J genes are TRBV6-2 or TRBV6-3 and TRBJ2-7; D is unresolved. This CDR3 spans 13 amino acids. V lost 2 bases and J 2 bases, leaving 7 bases between the germline ends. Germline V gives CDR1 MNHEY, CDR2 SVGEGT.

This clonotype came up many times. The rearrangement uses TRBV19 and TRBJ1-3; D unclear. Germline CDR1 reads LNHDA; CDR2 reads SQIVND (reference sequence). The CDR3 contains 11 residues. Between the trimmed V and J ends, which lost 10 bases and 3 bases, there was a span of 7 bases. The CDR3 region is CATLFGNTIYF. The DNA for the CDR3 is TGTGCCACCCTGTTTGGAAACACCATATATTTT.

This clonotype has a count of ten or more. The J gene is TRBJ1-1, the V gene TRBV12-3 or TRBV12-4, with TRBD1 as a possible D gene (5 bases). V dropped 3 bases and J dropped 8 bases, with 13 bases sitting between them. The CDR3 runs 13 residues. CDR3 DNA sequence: TGTGCCAGCAGTTTCCGCGACAGCCGAGAAGCTTTCTTT. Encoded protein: CASSFRDSREAFF.

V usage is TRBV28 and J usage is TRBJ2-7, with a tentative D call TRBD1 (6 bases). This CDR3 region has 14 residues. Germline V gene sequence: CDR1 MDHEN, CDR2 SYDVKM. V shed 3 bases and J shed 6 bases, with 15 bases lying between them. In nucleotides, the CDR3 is TGTGCCAGCAGTTTCAGGGGTCTAAAAAGCGAGCAGTACTTC. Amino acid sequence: CASSFRGLKSEQYF.

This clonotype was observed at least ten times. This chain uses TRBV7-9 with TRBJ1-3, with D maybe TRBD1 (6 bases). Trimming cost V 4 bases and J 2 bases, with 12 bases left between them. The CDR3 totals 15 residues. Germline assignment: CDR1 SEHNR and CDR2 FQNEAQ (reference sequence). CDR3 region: CASSSLQGPGNTIYF. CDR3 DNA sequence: TGTGCCAGCAGCTCCCTACAGGGACCTGGAAACACCATATATTTT.

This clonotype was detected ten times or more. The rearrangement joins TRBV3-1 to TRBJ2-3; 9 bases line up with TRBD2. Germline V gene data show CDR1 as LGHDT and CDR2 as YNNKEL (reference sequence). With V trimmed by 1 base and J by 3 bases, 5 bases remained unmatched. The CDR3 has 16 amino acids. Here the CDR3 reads CASSQGVSGSTDTQYF. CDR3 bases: TGTGCCAGCAGCCAAGGGGTTAGCGGGAGTACAGATACGCAGTATTTT.

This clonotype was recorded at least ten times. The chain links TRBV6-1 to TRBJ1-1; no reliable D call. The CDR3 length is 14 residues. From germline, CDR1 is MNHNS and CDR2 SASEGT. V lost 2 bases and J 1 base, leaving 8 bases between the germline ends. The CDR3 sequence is CASSEPHTNTEAFF. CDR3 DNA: TGTGCCAGCAGTGAACCACATACGAACACTGAAGCTTTCTTT.